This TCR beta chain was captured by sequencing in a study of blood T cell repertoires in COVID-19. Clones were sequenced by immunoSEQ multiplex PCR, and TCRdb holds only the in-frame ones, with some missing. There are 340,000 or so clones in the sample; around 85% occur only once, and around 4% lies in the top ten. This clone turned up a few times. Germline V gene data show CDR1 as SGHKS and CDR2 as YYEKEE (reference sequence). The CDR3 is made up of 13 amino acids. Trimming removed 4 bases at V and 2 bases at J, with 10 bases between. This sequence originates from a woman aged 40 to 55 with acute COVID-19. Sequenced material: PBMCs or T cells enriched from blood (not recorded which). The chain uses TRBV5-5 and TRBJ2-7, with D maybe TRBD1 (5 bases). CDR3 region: CASSTDTPYEQYF. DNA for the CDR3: TGTGCCAGCAGCACGGACACCCCCTACGAGCAGTACTTC.